Following are 21 T cell receptor beta chains from one sample sequenced in a study of T cells expressing NK-cell markers. TCRdb re-analyzed the 5' RACE reads; it lists each CDR3 protein once, without DNA. This sample's table has 350,000 to 450,000 distinct CDR3 sequences. The sequencing sample was made of blood T cells: a sorted CD56 or NKG2C T cell subset, CD4+ or CD8+ T cells, or bulk PBMC T cells (not recorded which). These receptors were taken from a man aged 18-70 years in good health.

The genes are TRBV19 and TRBJ2-3; absent DNA, TCRdb's TRBD1 call cannot be checked. The CDR3 contains 16 residues. Germline V gene data show CDR1 as LNHDA and CDR2 as SQIVND (reference sequence). CDR3 sequence: CASTLRGTSYTDTQYF.

The chain employs TRBV4-2 and TRBJ2-3. This CDR3 spans 14 amino acids. CDR1 and CDR2 from the germline V gene are LGHNA and YNFKEQ. The CDR3 spells CASSQRLAPDTQYF.

The chain links TRBV6-1 to TRBJ1-5. CDR3 size: 14 residues. Germline-derived CDR1 and CDR2 are MNHNS and SASEGT. This CDR3 reads CASSSGSKVQPQHF.

J is TRBJ1-6 and V is TRBV12-3 or TRBV12-4; TCRdb reports TRBD1, a call that lacks DNA to check it against. The CDR3 consists of 20 residues. The chain's CDR3 is CASSLATGTGRSSYNSPLHF.

This rearrangement joins TRBV6-1 to TRBJ2-7. Per germline, CDR1 MNHNS and CDR2 SASEGT. There are 11 residues in the CDR3. CDR3 sequence reads: CASSPGRNPYF.

The chain couples TRBV4-2 to TRBJ2-3; TCRdb gives TRBD1 as the D gene, but with no DNA this cannot be confirmed. This CDR3 is 15 amino acids long. CDR1 and CDR2 from the germline V gene are LGHNA and YNFKEQ. Here the CDR3 reads CASSPRGEGTDTQYF.

The CDR3 protein is CASSVSGYQETQYF. The J gene is TRBJ2-5, the V gene TRBV2. The germline V gene has CDR1 SNHLY and CDR2 FYNNEI. The CDR3 is made up of 14 amino acids.

The chain employs TRBV5-1 and TRBJ1-4. The CDR3 contains 14 residues. Germline CDR1 reads SGHRS; CDR2 reads YFSETQ. The CDR3 reads CASSSGRSNEKLFF. Complete variable domain (other parts from reference TRBV5-1 and TRBJ1-4): KAGVTQTPRYLIKTRGQQVTLSCSPISGHRSVSWYQQTPGQGLQFLFEYFSETQRNKGNFPGRFSGRQFSNSRSEMNVSTLELGDSALYLCASSSGRSNEKLFFGSGTQLSVL.

This chain links TRBV14 with TRBJ1-2; TCRdb's D call of TRBD1 is untestable without DNA. The CDR3 is 15 residues long. Germline-derived CDR1 and CDR2 are SGHDN and FVKESK. CDR3 protein: CASSQGGRQGYGYTF.

CDR3 in amino acids: CASSRPRDRAIGAYGYTF. This chain connects TRBV6-1 to TRBJ1-2; TCRdb calls TRBD1, which cannot be checked without DNA. The CDR3 runs 18 residues. The germline gives CDR1 MNHNS, CDR2 SASEGT.

J is TRBJ1-4 and V is TRBV10-3. Looked up from germline, CDR1 is ENHRY and CDR2 is SYGVKD. The CDR3 runs 13 residues. CDR3 residues: CAISELLYEKLFF.

The chain employs TRBV2 and TRBJ2-7; lacking DNA, the TRBD1 call made by TCRdb goes unchecked. The V gene's germline CDR1 is SNHLY and CDR2 FYNNEI. The CDR3 extends over 13 amino acids. CDR3 sequence: CASGGQLTYEQYF.

This chain links TRBV7-9 with TRBJ1-6. The CDR3 sequence is 14 residues long. Looked up from germline, CDR1 is SEHNR and CDR2 is FQNEAQ (reference sequence). The CDR3 sequence is CASSFLDENSPLHF.

V gene TRBV10-3 combines with J gene TRBJ2-3; as DNA is missing, the TRBD1 call by TCRdb cannot be tested. CDR1 is ENHRY and CDR2 is SYGVKD in the germline V gene. This CDR3 is built from 14 residues. CDR3 residues: CAIRQGQGPDTQYF.

J is TRBJ1-1 and V is TRBV14; TCRdb lists TRBD1, though no DNA is available to test this call. Germline assignment: CDR1 SGHDN and CDR2 FVKESK. This CDR3 comprises 16 residues. The CDR3 spells CASSQAGSLMNTEAFF.

CDR3 residues: CSVSGTSGRETQYF. The chain recombines TRBV29-1 with TRBJ2-5; TCRdb designates TRBD2, a call that cannot be tested without DNA. The CDR3 has 14 residues. Germline CDR1 SQVTM, CDR2 ANQGSEA.

The chain uses TRBV20-1 and TRBJ1-5; TCRdb gives TRBD1 as the D gene, but with no DNA this cannot be confirmed. Germline-derived CDR1 and CDR2 are DFQATT and SNEGSKA (reference sequence). This CDR3 comprises 13 residues. The CDR3 loop is CSAPDRGDQPQHF.

V gene TRBV5-1 combines with J gene TRBJ2-3. Germline V lookup: CDR1 SGHRS, CDR2 YFSETQ. The CDR3 contains 15 residues. CDR3 amino acids: CASSLAKFSTDTQYF.

V is TRBV27 and J is TRBJ2-2. The germline CDR1 and CDR2 sequences are MNHEY and SMNVEV (reference sequence). The CDR3 has 14 amino acids. The CDR3 sequence: CASSRDRTPGELFF.

The chain couples TRBV20-1 to TRBJ2-7; TCRdb proposes TRBD1, but this gene call is untestable without DNA. Germline loops: CDR1 DFQATT, CDR2 SNEGSKA (reference sequence). The CDR3 extends over 14 amino acids. CDR3 protein: CSASRGGPTYEQYF.

The chain combines TRBV12-3 or TRBV12-4 with TRBJ2-3; the D gene TCRdb calls, TRBD2, cannot be checked with no DNA. The CDR3 spans 11 residues. CDR3 amino acids: CASSERARKYF.